Following are 26 T cell receptor beta chains from one sample sequenced in a study of shared clonotypes between healthy human individuals. Data came from immunoSEQ multiplex PCR; TCRdb stores just in-frame clones and leaves some out. The repertoire includes about 520,000 clones, approximately 95% of them detected once, and 0.05% to 0.08% sits in the top ten. Sequencing used naive CD4+ T cells sorted from blood. As to subset: CD45RA+ positively selected. Source of these receptors: a woman aged 25 to 45 in good health.

This clone appeared a few times. The rearrangement joins TRBV28 to TRBJ1-2; 9 nucleotides line up with TRBD1. The germline gives CDR1 MDHEN, CDR2 SYDVKM. J lost 8 bases, V lost 5 bases, and 9 bases had no gene match. The CDR3 is 14 residues long. The CDR3 loop reads CASSTDTGGLGYTF. In DNA form, the CDR3 reads TGTGCCAGCAGTACCGACACAGGGGGCCTCGGCTACACCTTC.

The chain joins TRBV7-3 to TRBJ2-1, with 8 bases that match TRBD2. The CDR3 contains 15 residues. The germline gives CDR1 SGHTA, CDR2 FQGTGA. Losses at the gene ends were 1 base for V and 6 bases for J; bases not matched to a gene: 5. The CDR3 sequence: CASSLSTSGRNEQFF. In DNA, the CDR3 is TGTGCCAGCAGCTTAAGTACTAGCGGCCGCAATGAGCAGTTCTTC.

The CDR3 DNA reads TGCGCCAGCAGCAAGTGGACAGGGGGTAACTATGGCTACACCTTC. Translation gives CASSKWTGGNYGYTF. The V call is TRBV5-1, the J call TRBJ1-2; 10 nucleotides align to TRBD1. The trim removed 4 bases at V and 1 base at J, leaving 4 bases unmatched. Germline lookup yields CDR1 SGHRS and CDR2 YFSETQ. The CDR3 covers 15 residues.

The chain couples TRBV28 to TRBJ2-7, with 13 positions matching TRBD2. Germline assignment: CDR1 MDHEN and CDR2 SYDVKM. The J segment lost 3 bases and the V segment lost 5 bases, leaving 10 bases of the junction unmatched. The CDR3 has 17 residues. The CDR3 nucleotides read TGTGCCAGCAGTCACTGGACTAGCGGGAGAGGTCTCTACGAGCAGTACTTC. It codes for CASSHWTSGRGLYEQYF.

The rearrangement joins TRBV7-3 to TRBJ2-6, with D maybe TRBD2 (5 bases). Trimming removed 2 bases at V and 0 bases at J, with 17 bases between. This CDR3 region has 19 residues. Germline CDR1 reads SGHTA; CDR2 reads FQGTGA. For the CDR3, the DNA is TGTGCCAGCAGCTTACAGGTTACCCGACTAAACTCTGGGGCCAACGTCCTGACTTTC. Translation: CASSLQVTRLNSGANVLTF.

J is TRBJ1-5 and V is TRBV2; TRBD1 matches at 7 bases. The trim removed 3 bases at V and 3 bases at J, leaving 5 bases unmatched. The germline CDR1 and CDR2 sequences are SNHLY and FYNNEI. The CDR3 spans 15 residues. The CDR3 loop is CASSDKGTANQPQHF. CDR3 nucleotide sequence: TGTGCCAGCAGTGACAAGGGGACAGCCAATCAGCCCCAGCATTTT. Complete variable domain (other parts from reference TRBV2 and TRBJ1-5): EPEVTQTPSHQVTQMGQEVILRCVPISNHLYFYWYRQILGQKVEFLVSFYNNEISEKSEIFDDQFSVERPDGSNFTLKIRSTKLEDSAMYFCASSDKGTANQPQHFGDGTRLSIL.

The chain is built from TRBV18 and TRBJ2-7; D might be TRBD1 (6 bases). The V gene's germline CDR1 is KGHSH and CDR2 LQKENI. The CDR3 sequence is 15 residues long. V was cut by 4 bases and J by 3 bases, with 16 bases left in between. DNA of the CDR3: TGTGCCAGCTCACTAAACACCGGGACAATCTACGAGCAGTACTTC. Its translation is CASSLNTGTIYEQYF. The complete variable domain, with remaining parts taken from reference TRBV18 and TRBJ2-7, reads NAGVMQNPRHLVRRRGQEARLRCSPMKGHSHVYWYRQLPEEGLKFMVYLQKENIIDESGMPKERFSAEFPKEGPSILRIQQVVRGDSAAYFCASSLNTGTIYEQYFGPGTRLTVT.

The rearrangement joins TRBV2 to TRBJ1-1; TRBD1 might be the D (5 bases). The CDR3 is 14 amino acids. Germline CDR1 is SNHLY and CDR2 is FYNNEI. V lost 7 bases and J 0 bases, leaving 12 bases between the germline ends. Here the CDR3 reads CASIKRDLNTEAFF. The CDR3 DNA follows: TGTGCCAGCATAAAAAGGGACTTGAACACTGAAGCTTTCTTT.

This clone was found once. Other DNA sequences in the sample encode the same CDR3. The chain couples TRBV5-1 to TRBJ2-7, with TRBD2 matching over 12 bases. With 4 bases clipped from V and 4 bases from J, the junction kept 6 bases outside the gene matches. The germline gives CDR1 SGHRS, CDR2 YFSETQ. The CDR3 extends over 15 amino acids. CDR3 in amino acids: CASSLTSGSQYEQYF. The CDR3 DNA follows: TGCGCCAGCAGCCTGACTAGCGGGAGTCAATACGAGCAGTACTTC.

V gene TRBV19 combines with J gene TRBJ2-5; the match to TRBD1 covers 12 bases. The CDR3 contains 14 residues. Germline loops: CDR1 LNHDA, CDR2 SQIVND (reference sequence). J was trimmed by 11 bases and V by 4 bases; bases with no gene match: 8. The CDR3 DNA is TGTGCCAGTAGTAGGGGACAGGGGGCGCTTGAGCAGTACTTC. It yields the protein CASSRGQGALEQYF.

This chain links TRBV6-5 with TRBJ2-4, with D perhaps TRBD1 (6 bases). Germline V gene data show CDR1 as MNHEY and CDR2 as SVGAGI. Trimming stripped 6 bases from V and 7 bases from J, with 13 bases between. The CDR3 is 13 residues long. The chain's CDR3 is CASRPSGHNIQYF. In DNA form, the CDR3 reads TGTGCCAGCAGGCCCTCGGGACATAACATTCAGTACTTC.

This clone was picked up one time. The chain is built from TRBV25-1 and TRBJ1-1; D uncertain. The germline gives CDR1 MGHDK, CDR2 SYGVNS. This CDR3 spans 13 amino acids. The V gene lost 6 bases and the J gene lost 0 bases, with 8 bases spanning the gap. The CDR3 sequence: CASSLLLNTEAFF. The DNA of the CDR3 is TGTGCCAGCAGCCTATTATTGAACACTGAAGCTTTCTTT.

V is TRBV27 and J is TRBJ2-2; 9 positions match TRBD1. V lost 5 bases to trimming and J lost 2 bases; unmatched junction nucleotides: 6. CDR3 length equals 16 residues. The germline gives CDR1 MNHEY, CDR2 SMNVEV (reference sequence). CDR3 amino acids: CASSPGTGINTGELFF. Here the CDR3 DNA reads TGTGCCAGCAGTCCCGGGACAGGGATCAACACCGGGGAGCTGTTTTTT.

This clone has only one observation. The gene calls are TRBV5-5 and TRBJ2-7; no clear D. The CDR3 covers 14 residues. V shed 2 bases and J shed 0 bases, with 9 bases lying between them. CDR1 SGHKS and CDR2 YYEKEE come from the germline V gene (reference sequence). The CDR3 bases are TGTGCCAGCAGCTTTTCCGGCAGCTCCTACGAGCAGTACTTC. Translating it yields CASSFSGSSYEQYF.

The J gene is TRBJ2-1, the V gene TRBV7-2, with TRBD1 identical over 9 bases. The V gene's germline CDR1 is SGHTA and CDR2 FQGNSA. Trimming removed 3 bases from V and 2 bases from J; junction bases left unmatched: 8. CDR3 length: 17 amino acids. CDR3 in DNA: TGTGCCAGCAGCTTGGGACAGGGACAACCGGCCTACAATGAGCAGTTCTTC. Protein: CASSLGQGQPAYNEQFF.

The chain is built from TRBV28 and TRBJ2-7; 7 nucleotides agree with TRBD2. Germline V gene data show CDR1 as MDHEN and CDR2 as SYDVKM. Germline trimming cut 3 bases from V and 3 bases from J; bases unmatched to any gene: 14. There are 17 residues in the CDR3. The CDR3 sequence: CASSLGGLASGVYEQYF. The CDR3 DNA reads TGTGCCAGCAGTTTGGGAGGGTTAGCTAGCGGAGTCTACGAGCAGTACTTC.

V and J are TRBV10-3 and TRBJ2-7, with 7 bases aligning to TRBD1. CDR3 length: 13 residues. The germline CDR1 and CDR2 sequences are ENHRY and SYGVKD. V trimming: 5 bases; J trimming: 3 bases; junction bases outside the gene matches: 4. The DNA of the CDR3 is TGTGCCATCAGTAAAACAGGGGACTACGAGCAGTACTTC. Amino acid sequence: CAISKTGDYEQYF.

The chain combines TRBV7-2 with TRBJ2-5, with a weak D call TRBD2 (7 bases). Deletions cut 3 bases from V and 4 bases from J, with 12 bases between. The germline gives CDR1 SGHTA, CDR2 FQGNSA. The CDR3 contains 14 residues. The CDR3 coding sequence is TGTGCCAGCAGCTTGCGGGGGCCCGGAGAGACCCAGTACTTC. This sequence encodes CASSLRGPGETQYF. The whole variable domain, filled in from reference TRBV7-2 and TRBJ2-5, reads GAGVSQSPSNKVTEKGKDVELRCDPISGHTALYWYRQSLGQGLEFLIYFQGNSAPDKSGLPSDRFSAERTGGSVSTLTIQRTQQEDSAVYLCASSLRGPGETQYFGPGTRLLVL.

The chain carries TRBV9 and TRBJ2-5, with D perhaps given as TRBD1 or TRBD2 (5 bases each). The length of the CDR3 is 16 residues. Trimming took 0 bases from V and 1 from J, leaving 13 bases between them. Germline V lookup: CDR1 SGDLS, CDR2 YYNGEE. CDR3 protein: CASSVGGPGTQETQYF. CDR3 DNA sequence: TGTGCCAGCAGCGTAGGGGGACCCGGAACCCAAGAGACCCAGTACTTC.

The V call is TRBV10-1, the J call TRBJ2-1, with 8 positions matching TRBD1. CDR1 is WNHNN, CDR2 SYGVQD, per germline (reference sequence). This CDR3 contains 15 residues. V was pared by 4 bases and J by 4 bases, with 6 bases of the junction left unmatched. The CDR3 DNA reads as TGCGCCAGCAGTGGATGGGGACAGGATTACAATGAGCAGTTCTTC. This sequence encodes CASSGWGQDYNEQFF.

The chain is built from TRBV5-1 and TRBJ2-7; TRBD2 might be the D (6 bases). Trimming took off 4 bases at V and 2 bases at J, with 13 bases between the two ends. CDR3 length equals 14 residues. The V gene's germline CDR1 is SGHRS and CDR2 YFSETQ. The CDR3 bases are TGCGCCAGCAGCGACCCGGGGGTAACCTACGAGCAGTACTTC. It codes for CASSDPGVTYEQYF.

This chain links TRBV28 with TRBJ2-7; possible D gene TRBD2, 5 bases. This CDR3 has 14 residues. CDR1 is MDHEN and CDR2 is SYDVKM in the germline V gene. V was trimmed by 4 bases and J by 5 bases, leaving 15 bases between them. DNA for the CDR3: TGTGCCAGCAGTTCCCATGATAGAGGGAACGAGCAGTACTTC. Translating it yields CASSSHDRGNEQYF.

This chain uses TRBV28 with TRBJ1-5; D unclear. CDR3 length: 13 amino acids. In germline, CDR1 is MDHEN, CDR2 SYDVKM. The V end was cut by 4 bases, the J end by 7 bases, with 11 bases between. The DNA for the CDR3 is TGTGCCAGCAGTTGGACGGGCCCCCAGCCCCAGCATTTT. Translated, it gives CASSWTGPQPQHF.

The chain couples TRBV7-2 to TRBJ2-7; D remains unclear. Germline V gene data show CDR1 as SGHTA and CDR2 as FQGNSA. The CDR3 is 15 residues long. V shed 4 bases and J shed 4 bases, with 17 bases lying between them. CDR3 DNA: TGTGCCAGCAGCTCACCAGAGTATGGTGTTTACGAGCAGTACTTC. Translation gives CASSSPEYGVYEQYF.

The chain has TRBV29-1 and TRBJ2-7, with 9 bases identical to TRBD1. The CDR3 loop spans 13 amino acids. Trimming removed 4 bases from V and 4 bases from J; junction bases left unmatched: 5. Germline CDR1 reads SQVTM; CDR2 reads ANQGSEA. CDR3 residues: CSVAGTGYYEQYF. The CDR3 DNA follows: TGCAGCGTTGCCGGGACAGGGTATTACGAGCAGTACTTC.

The rearrangement links TRBV11-2 to TRBJ2-3; 11 positions agree with TRBD2. After removal of 0 bases from V and 3 bases from J, the junction contained 11 bases not matched to a gene. This CDR3 is built from 19 residues. Germline CDR1 is SGHAT and CDR2 is FQNNGV. CDR3 sequence: CASSLEGVGLAGGTDTQYF. CDR3 DNA: TGTGCCAGCAGCTTAGAGGGGGTGGGGCTAGCGGGAGGAACAGATACGCAGTATTTT.